The TCR beta chain described here comes from a study of blood T cells in healthy people across ages (dated by TCRdb to the mid-2010s). For context, the study as a whole: In model experiments, template switching captured about one uniquely barcoded TCR beta cDNA molecule for every two T cells. To track age-related changes in TCR beta repertoire diversity, the study relied on deep sequencing normalized with unique cDNA molecular identifiers. The donors were divided into four age groups: young (average approximately 17 years), middle-aged (approximately 39), aged (around 59) and long-lived (about 79). To avoid experimental bias, donors of different ages were spread randomly across the sequencing lanes. The study analyzed two additional independent replicas of 1 million unique cDNA reads from the same blood draw for two donors, one aged 18 to 29 and one aged 80 or older.

Systemically healthy Caucasian individuals from Russia, some 36 in total and aged roughly 6 to 100 years, were included as donors. Approximately 11 milliliters of peripheral blood were drawn from each donor into EDTA-treated Vacutainer tubes. Ficoll-Paque density-gradient centrifugation was used to isolate PBMCs, with at least 6 million obtained per sample. Trizol reagent was used to extract total RNA from the PBMCs, yielding at least 6 micrograms per sample. For every donor, flow cytometry on a PBMC aliquot measured the percentage of naive CD45RAhigh/CD27high T cells. The CDR1 and CDR2 encoded by the germline V gene (reference sequence) are DFQATT and SNEGSKA. Counted from cysteine to phenylalanine, this CDR3 has 15 amino acids. Only CDR3 DNA remains: 45 bases, in frame from the first base. This clonotype is a singleton in its sample. No cognate antigen has been identified for it. Base qualities were left out, and no much larger clone turns up one base away. One read alone provides weak support.

The library was produced with 5' RACE. The instrument given in TCRdb is Illumina HiSeq 2500. A second PCR of roughly 7 to 12 cycles was performed with a sample-barcoded 5' primer and a J-beta primer mix. A template-switch 5' adaptor carrying 12 random nucleotides introduced a unique molecular identifier onto each TCR beta cDNA molecule. Each sample yielded at least 2.5 million CDR3-containing paired-end reads. First-strand cDNA synthesis was performed from all RNA using the Mint cDNA synthesis kit, with priming by a TRBC-specific oligonucleotide. Following uracil-DNA glycosylase treatment, a first 18-cycle PCR with universal primers M1SS and BC2_uni_R was performed on all cDNA. Under the source paper's analysis protocol: Normalization of each sample was performed by random selection of 1 million high-quality reads, each carrying a distinct molecular identifier. Instead of being binned into consensus sequences, reads that shared molecular identifiers were thrown out. MiTCR, run with a Q25 quality threshold and the strictest error-elimination algorithm, handled CDR3 identification, clonotype clustering and error correction. A nonparametric unseen species model with Euler transformation was used to estimate a lower bound on total TCR beta diversity. The public sequencing data were trimmed at Q25 with fastp and processed into clonotypes with MiXCR by TCRdb, which kept only in-frame beta chains. Each record represents a unique CDR3 protein, reported with the most common genes and DNA among its rows. The V and J calls were determined by TCRdb, not by the authors. A total of roughly 1,500,000 distinct CDR3 sequences appear in this sample, about 31% of them only once. The top ten constitute 11% of the sample.

Study-wide conclusions, independent of this receptor: Estimates of total diversity based on one million sequenced T cells were considered lower bounds and underestimates. Since profiling was done on bulk unsorted PBMCs, naive and antigen-experienced compartments could not be conclusively compared. Observed TCR beta diversity per million T cells fell roughly linearly with age, and a significant reduction was already apparent by age roughly 40. Compared with the aged group, the long-lived group had more naive CD4+ T cells, fewer expanded clones and increased TCR diversity, a pattern suggesting age selection. Donor CMV infection status was unknown, potentially confounding age-related changes in expanded clonotypes. Observed TCR beta diversity correlated strongly with the percentage of naive T cells measured by flow cytometry.

Sequencing input: blood. This TCR came from a woman younger than 45 in good health. This chain is built from TRBV20-1 and TRBJ2-5, with the identity of the D gene unclear. The J call may be incorrect, as the DNA end agrees better with TRBJ2-7. The nucleotide sequence is TGCAGTGCTAGAGATGAGCTAGATCCATCCTACGAGCAGTACTTC. This sequence encodes CSARDELDPSYEQYF.